This entry describes one T cell receptor beta chain. Drawing of blood for sampling happened at baseline, at cycle 4 day 1, and at cycle 7 day 1. Produced via immunoSEQ multiplex PCR; TCRdb's table is partial and in-frame only. In the table there are around 46,000 clones, approximately 88% of which are singletons. Per germline, CDR1 SGDLS and CDR2 YYNGEE. Trimming removed 4 bases at V and 5 bases at J, with 9 bases between. The CDR3 is 12 amino acids. The entry originates in a study of OX40 agonist ivuxolimab in advanced cancers. For the study at large: Patients assigned to dose escalation were diagnosed with hepatocellular carcinoma, melanoma, renal cell or head and neck cancer. A partial response was reached by three patients: one with hepatocellular carcinoma and two with cutaneous melanoma. The group had a mean age of about 60 years, ranged from about 23 to 79, and was just under 85% male.

The sequence came from an adult with an advanced solid tumor such as melanoma, head and neck, liver or kidney cancer. The source was CD4+ or CD8+ T cells sorted from blood, collected in a trial of the OX40 agonist ivuxolimab. This rearrangement joins TRBV9 to TRBJ1-1; the D is unclear. The CDR3: CASSPGLTEAFF. CDR3 DNA: TGTGCCAGCAGCCCGGGTTTGACTGAAGCTTTCTTT.